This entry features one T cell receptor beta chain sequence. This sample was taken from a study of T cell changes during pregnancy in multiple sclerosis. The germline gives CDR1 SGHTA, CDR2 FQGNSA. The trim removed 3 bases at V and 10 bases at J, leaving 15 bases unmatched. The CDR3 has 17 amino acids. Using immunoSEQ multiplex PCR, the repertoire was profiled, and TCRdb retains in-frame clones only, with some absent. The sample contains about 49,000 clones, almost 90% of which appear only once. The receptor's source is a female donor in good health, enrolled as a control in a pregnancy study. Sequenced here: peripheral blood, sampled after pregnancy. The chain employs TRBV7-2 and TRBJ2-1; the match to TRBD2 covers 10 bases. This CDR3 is CASSFGPLAGAGEEQFF. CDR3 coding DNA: TGTGCCAGCAGCTTCGGCCCGCTAGCGGGGGCAGGGGAGGAGCAGTTCTTC.